This is a list of T cell receptor beta chains from one sample in a study of post-analysis software for immune sequencing data. TCRdb re-derived calls from the PCR reads in MiXCR, one entry per CDR3 protein. The table includes about 460,000 distinct CDR3 sequences, around 40% detected once. The sequencing input was blood. These receptors were taken from a girl aged 10-17 years with multiple sclerosis. CDR3s include the opening cysteine and the closing phenylalanine or tryptophan. The D gene is left open where the match is weak. Clone size is shown for a subset of rows, as once, few, many or a class of expanded clone.

v_gene: TRBV11-2
j_gene: TRBJ1-6
abundance: .
d_gene: .
CDR3aa: CASRSLTTTPLHF
CDR3nt: TGTGCCAGCAGGTCTCTTACGACAACACCCCTCCACTTT

v_gene: TRBV7-3
j_gene: TRBJ2-3
abundance: .
d_gene: .
CDR3aa: CASSLRQRTDTQYF
CDR3nt: TGTGCCAGCAGCTTACGACAGCGCACAGATACGCAGTATTTT

v_gene: TRBV5-1
j_gene: TRBJ1-4
abundance: .
d_gene: TRBD1
CDR3aa: CASSFRDSGKLFF
CDR3nt: TGCGCCAGCAGCTTCCGGGACAGTGGAAAACTGTTTTTT

v_gene: TRBV5-1
j_gene: TRBJ2-5
abundance: .
d_gene: .
CDR3aa: CASSLISQAQETQYF
CDR3nt: TGCGCCAGCAGCTTGATATCGCAGGCCCAAGAGACCCAGTACTTC

v_gene: TRBV20-1
j_gene: TRBJ2-6
abundance: few
d_gene: .
CDR3aa: CSAWDFSGANVLTF
CDR3nt: TGCAGTGCGTGGGACTTCTCTGGGGCCAACGTCCTGACTTTC

v_gene: TRBV20-1
j_gene: TRBJ2-1
abundance: .
d_gene: TRBD2
CDR3aa: CSARSGREVYNEQFF
CDR3nt: TGCAGTGCTAGAAGTGGGCGGGAGGTTTACAATGAGCAGTTCTTC

v_gene: TRBV20-1
j_gene: TRBJ1-5
abundance: few
d_gene: TRBD1
CDR3aa: CSADPGGNQPQHF
CDR3nt: TGCAGTGCAGACCCAGGGGGGAATCAGCCCCAGCATTTT

v_gene: TRBV7-2
j_gene: TRBJ2-7
abundance: few
d_gene: TRBD2
CDR3aa: CASSSSGNYEQYF
CDR3nt: TGTGCCAGCAGCTCTAGCGGAAACTACGAGCAGTACTTC

v_gene: TRBV6-4
j_gene: TRBJ2-2
abundance: .
d_gene: .
CDR3aa: CASTRDGNTGELFF
CDR3nt: TGTGCCAGCACTAGGGACGGGAATACCGGGGAGCTGTTTTTT

v_gene: TRBV29-1
j_gene: TRBJ2-5
abundance: .
d_gene: TRBD1
CDR3aa: CSVGTGTIEIQYF
CDR3nt: TGCAGCGTTGGGACAGGGACGATTGAGATCCAGTACTTC

v_gene: TRBV3-1
j_gene: TRBJ2-1
abundance: .
d_gene: TRBD2
CDR3aa: CASSQELSGRAGEQFF
CDR3nt: TGTGCCAGCAGCCAGGAACTTAGCGGGAGGGCCGGTGAGCAGTTCTTC

v_gene: TRBV20-1
j_gene: TRBJ1-2
abundance: few
d_gene: .
CDR3aa: CSPSVGNYGYTF
CDR3nt: TGCAGCCCTTCCGTCGGGAACTATGGCTACACCTTC

v_gene: TRBV12-3/TRBV12-4
j_gene: TRBJ1-2
abundance: few
d_gene: .
CDR3aa: CASSPMGSFPNYGYTF
CDR3nt: TGTGCCAGCAGTCCCATGGGGTCCTTCCCTAACTATGGCTACACCTTC

v_gene: TRBV13
j_gene: TRBJ2-7
abundance: few
d_gene: .
CDR3aa: CASSLSPSYYEQYF
CDR3nt: TGTGCCAGCAGCTTAAGCCCTAGCTACTACGAGCAGTACTTC

v_gene: TRBV29-1
j_gene: TRBJ2-7
abundance: .
d_gene: TRBD1
CDR3aa: CSVILRGTGWSEQYF
CDR3nt: TGCAGCGTTATATTACGGGGGACAGGGTGGTCCGAGCAGTACTTC

v_gene: TRBV12-3/TRBV12-4
j_gene: TRBJ2-1
abundance: .
d_gene: TRBD1
CDR3aa: CASSSPGGIGNEQFF
CDR3nt: TGTGCCAGCAGTTCCCCAGGGGGCATCGGGAATGAGCAGTTCTTC

v_gene: TRBV20-1
j_gene: TRBJ2-3
abundance: few
d_gene: TRBD1
CDR3aa: CSAQPGQGDTDTQYF
CDR3nt: TGCAGTGCTCAACCGGGACAGGGAGACACAGATACGCAGTATTTT

v_gene: TRBV20-1
j_gene: TRBJ2-3
abundance: .
d_gene: TRBD2
CDR3aa: CSARDIAGGLLDTQYF
CDR3nt: TGCAGTGCTAGAGATATAGCGGGGGGGCTCTTAGATACGCAGTATTTT

v_gene: TRBV29-1
j_gene: TRBJ1-1
abundance: .
d_gene: .
CDR3aa: CSVTRADTEAFF
CDR3nt: TGCAGCGTTACAAGGGCGGACACTGAAGCTTTCTTT

v_gene: TRBV6-2/TRBV6-3
j_gene: TRBJ2-5
abundance: .
d_gene: .
CDR3aa: CASSYSSSGPYQETQYF
CDR3nt: TGTGCCAGCAGTTACTCGAGCAGCGGGCCGTACCAAGAGACCCAGTACTTC

v_gene: TRBV7-3
j_gene: TRBJ2-1
abundance: few
d_gene: .
CDR3aa: CASTLAPYNEQFF
CDR3nt: TGTGCCAGCACCCTAGCCCCGTACAATGAGCAGTTCTTC

v_gene: TRBV6-5
j_gene: TRBJ2-1
abundance: .
d_gene: TRBD2
CDR3aa: CASSYGAGGNDERFF
CDR3nt: TGTGCCAGCAGTTACGGGGCGGGAGGCAACGATGAGCGGTTCTTC

v_gene: TRBV29-1
j_gene: TRBJ2-3
abundance: many
d_gene: .
CDR3aa: CSVEDRATDTQYF
CDR3nt: TGCAGCGTTGAAGATCGAGCCACAGATACGCAGTATTTT

v_gene: TRBV7-3
j_gene: TRBJ2-3
abundance: few
d_gene: TRBD2
CDR3aa: CASSSPTSGILTDTQYF
CDR3nt: TGTGCCAGCAGCTCGCCTACTAGCGGGATTCTTACAGATACGCAGTATTTT

v_gene: TRBV6-4
j_gene: TRBJ2-4
abundance: .
d_gene: TRBD2
CDR3aa: CASSDGTSGRKGNEQYF
CDR3nt: TGTGCCAGCAGTGACGGGACTAGCGGGAGAAAAGGAAATGAGCAGTACTTC

v_gene: TRBV12-3/TRBV12-4
j_gene: TRBJ2-1
abundance: .
d_gene: TRBD1
CDR3aa: CASSPIPPRDRGNEQFF
CDR3nt: TGTGCCAGCAGCCCGATACCTCCACGGGACAGGGGAAATGAGCAGTTCTTC

v_gene: TRBV28
j_gene: TRBJ2-5
abundance: .
d_gene: .
CDR3aa: CASSLGTGEAETQYF
CDR3nt: TGTGCCAGCAGTCTCGGAACAGGGGAGGCGGAGACCCAGTACTTC

v_gene: TRBV5-1
j_gene: TRBJ1-1
abundance: .
d_gene: TRBD1
CDR3aa: CASSGQGFNAEAFF
CDR3nt: TGCGCCAGCAGCGGACAGGGGTTTAACGCTGAAGCTTTCTTT

v_gene: TRBV5-1
j_gene: TRBJ2-2
abundance: few
d_gene: .
CDR3aa: CASSRGADWGGELFF
CDR3nt: TGCGCCAGCAGCCGCGGGGCCGACTGGGGCGGGGAGCTGTTTTTT

v_gene: TRBV14
j_gene: TRBJ1-2
abundance: .
d_gene: TRBD1
CDR3aa: CASSQGTGSVYTF
CDR3nt: TGTGCCAGCAGCCAAGGGACAGGGTCGGTCTACACCTTC

v_gene: TRBV5-1
j_gene: TRBJ2-7
abundance: .
d_gene: .
CDR3aa: CASSLQSDSDGEQYF
CDR3nt: TGCGCCAGCAGCTTGCAGTCAGATTCTGATGGCGAGCAGTACTTC

v_gene: TRBV7-7
j_gene: TRBJ2-1
abundance: few
d_gene: .
CDR3aa: CASSTGIDNEQFF
CDR3nt: TGTGCTAGCAGCACGGGGATAGACAATGAGCAGTTCTTC

v_gene: TRBV13
j_gene: TRBJ2-5
abundance: .
d_gene: .
CDR3aa: CASSFSTTALGETQYF
CDR3nt: TGTGCCAGCAGCTTCTCGACGACAGCTCTCGGGGAGACCCAGTACTTC

v_gene: TRBV11-2
j_gene: TRBJ1-2
abundance: .
d_gene: .
CDR3aa: CASSPWEWGHANYGYTF
CDR3nt: TGTGCCAGCAGCCCATGGGAGTGGGGCCACGCTAACTATGGCTACACCTTC

v_gene: TRBV7-8
j_gene: TRBJ2-7
abundance: .
d_gene: TRBD2
CDR3aa: CASSLAWLAGEGEQYF
CDR3nt: TGTGCCAGCAGCTTAGCGTGGCTAGCGGGAGAGGGCGAGCAGTACTTC

v_gene: TRBV12-3/TRBV12-4
j_gene: TRBJ2-7
abundance: few
d_gene: TRBD1
CDR3aa: CASSLEDRGEGEQYF
CDR3nt: TGTGCCAGCAGTTTGGAGGACAGGGGAGAAGGTGAGCAGTACTTC

v_gene: TRBV29-1
j_gene: TRBJ2-7
abundance: .
d_gene: .
CDR3aa: CSVEDSLSYEQYF
CDR3nt: TGCAGCGTTGAAGATTCCCTCAGCTACGAGCAGTACTTC

v_gene: TRBV5-6
j_gene: TRBJ2-7
abundance: .
d_gene: TRBD2
CDR3aa: CASRGTSGSYKQYF
CDR3nt: TGTGCCAGCAGAGGGACTAGCGGGAGCTACAAGCAGTACTTC

v_gene: TRBV28
j_gene: TRBJ1-4
abundance: once
d_gene: TRBD1
CDR3aa: CASSFAGQVDNEKLFF
CDR3nt: TGTGCCAGCAGTTTCGCCGGACAGGTGGATAATGAAAAACTGTTTTTT

v_gene: TRBV20-1
j_gene: TRBJ2-4
abundance: .
d_gene: .
CDR3aa: CSARHHGGAKNIQYF
CDR3nt: TGCAGTGCTAGGCACCATGGGGGAGCCAAAAACATTCAGTACTTC

v_gene: TRBV20-1
j_gene: TRBJ2-3
abundance: .
d_gene: .
CDR3aa: CSARFRDPTDTQYF
CDR3nt: TGCAGTGCTAGGTTCAGGGACCCCACAGATACGCAGTATTTT

v_gene: TRBV7-8
j_gene: TRBJ1-2
abundance: few
d_gene: .
CDR3aa: CASSLGLGRQNYGYTF
CDR3nt: TGTGCCAGCAGCTTAGGTCTCGGACGGCAAAACTATGGCTACACCTTC

v_gene: TRBV10-3
j_gene: TRBJ2-6
abundance: .
d_gene: .
CDR3aa: CAISESGLSGANVLTF
CDR3nt: TGTGCCATCAGTGAGTCGGGACTCTCTGGGGCCAACGTCCTGACTTTC

v_gene: TRBV12-3/TRBV12-4
j_gene: TRBJ2-1
abundance: few
d_gene: .
CDR3aa: CASSPSLGLDNEQFF
CDR3nt: TGTGCCAGCAGCCCATCGTTAGGGCTTGACAATGAGCAGTTCTTC

v_gene: TRBV10-3
j_gene: TRBJ2-3
abundance: .
d_gene: .
CDR3aa: CAISDSDTDTQYF
CDR3nt: TGTGCCATCAGTGACTCAGACACAGATACGCAGTATTTT

v_gene: TRBV7-9
j_gene: TRBJ1-6
abundance: .
d_gene: .
CDR3aa: CASSGRSTGSPLHF
CDR3nt: TGTGCCAGCAGCGGCAGATCAACGGGTTCACCCCTCCACTTT

v_gene: TRBV4-2
j_gene: TRBJ2-7
abundance: .
d_gene: .
CDR3aa: CASSAEPNVGFYEQYF
CDR3nt: TGTGCCAGCAGCGCCGAACCGAACGTGGGCTTCTACGAGCAGTACTTC

v_gene: TRBV28
j_gene: TRBJ2-5
abundance: once
d_gene: TRBD2
CDR3aa: CASSRLADDQETQYF
CDR3nt: TGTGCCAGCAGCCGACTAGCGGATGACCAAGAGACCCAGTACTTC

v_gene: TRBV7-8
j_gene: TRBJ1-5
abundance: .
d_gene: .
CDR3aa: CASSLALGEGNQPQHF
CDR3nt: TGTGCCAGCAGCTTGGCCCTCGGGGAGGGCAATCAGCCCCAGCATTTT

v_gene: TRBV12-3/TRBV12-4
j_gene: TRBJ2-5
abundance: .
d_gene: TRBD2
CDR3aa: CASSLSSGGQETQYF
CDR3nt: TGTGCCAGCAGTTTGTCTAGCGGTGGCCAAGAGACCCAGTACTTC

v_gene: TRBV7-3
j_gene: TRBJ2-7
abundance: few
d_gene: TRBD2
CDR3aa: CASSAGTSGEYEQYF
CDR3nt: TGTGCCAGCAGCGCTGGGACTAGCGGGGAATACGAGCAGTACTTC

v_gene: TRBV20-1
j_gene: TRBJ2-5
abundance: .
d_gene: TRBD1
CDR3aa: CSASFGQGAETQYF
CDR3nt: TGCAGTGCTAGTTTCGGACAGGGGGCGGAGACCCAGTACTTC

v_gene: TRBV6-5
j_gene: TRBJ1-4
abundance: .
d_gene: .
CDR3aa: CASTSLTWDEKLFF
CDR3nt: TGTGCCAGCACCTCACTTACATGGGATGAAAAACTGTTTTTT

v_gene: TRBV7-2
j_gene: TRBJ2-7
abundance: .
d_gene: TRBD2
CDR3aa: CASSPGGLAGVGYYEQYF
CDR3nt: TGTGCCAGCAGCCCCGGGGGACTAGCGGGAGTGGGATACTACGAGCAGTACTTC